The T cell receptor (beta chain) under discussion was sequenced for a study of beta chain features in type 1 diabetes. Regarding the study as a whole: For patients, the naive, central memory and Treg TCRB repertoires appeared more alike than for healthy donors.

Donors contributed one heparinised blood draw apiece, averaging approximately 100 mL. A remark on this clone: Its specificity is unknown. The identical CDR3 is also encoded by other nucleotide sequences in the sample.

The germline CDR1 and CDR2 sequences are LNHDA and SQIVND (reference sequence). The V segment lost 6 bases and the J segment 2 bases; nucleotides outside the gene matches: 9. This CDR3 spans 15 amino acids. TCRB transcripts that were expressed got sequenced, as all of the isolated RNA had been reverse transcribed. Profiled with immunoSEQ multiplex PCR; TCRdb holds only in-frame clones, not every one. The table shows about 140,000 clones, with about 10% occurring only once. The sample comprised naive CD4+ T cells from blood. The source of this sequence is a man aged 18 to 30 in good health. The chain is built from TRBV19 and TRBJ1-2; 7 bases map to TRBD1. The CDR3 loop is CASRDTGTANYGYTF. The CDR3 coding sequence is TGTGCCAGTAGGGATACCGGGACAGCGAACTATGGCTACACCTTC.